These 14 T cell receptor beta chains were all obtained from the same sample, sequenced in a study of control samples from healthy donors and cancer patients. Repertoires were generated with immunoSEQ multiplex PCR, while TCRdb's copy carries only in-frame clones and drops some. The table has about 120,000 clones, 89% seen once. Sequencing was done on a sample of blood. These receptors all come from a man aged 45-60 years in good health.

The rearrangement joins TRBV9 to TRBJ2-5; weak D call: TRBD2 (6 bases). The germline gives CDR1 SGDLS, CDR2 YYNGEE. The CDR3 is 17 residues long. Trimming stripped 0 bases from V and 5 bases from J, with 20 bases between. CDR3 amino acids: CASSVDTSHHWGETQYF. DNA for the CDR3: TGTGCCAGCAGCGTAGATACTAGCCATCATTGGGGGGAGACCCAGTACTTC.

CDR3 in DNA: TGTGCCAGCAGCCGGGACCTCGAGACCCAGTACTTC. This translates into CASSRDLETQYF. V usage is TRBV5-8 and J usage is TRBJ2-5; D tentatively reads TRBD1 or TRBD2 (5 bases each). V gave up 4 bases and J gave up 5 bases, with 9 bases separating them. In germline, CDR1 is SGHTS, CDR2 YDEGEE. The CDR3 extends over 12 amino acids.

J is TRBJ1-1 and V is TRBV19, with 7 bases matching TRBD1. The CDR3 is made up of 12 amino acids. Unmatched junction bases numbered 9, after V lost 10 bases and J lost 7 bases. Germline V gene data show CDR1 as LNHDA and CDR2 as SQIVND (reference sequence). CDR3 DNA sequence: TGTGCCACTAGAAGAGGGGGCGTTGAAGCTTTCTTT. It codes for CATRRGGVEAFF.

This clone was detected a few times. The rearrangement uses TRBV10-1 and TRBJ1-1; 7 bases align to TRBD1. Trimming cost V 0 bases and J 1 base; bases outside gene matches: 2. Germline assignment: CDR1 WNHNN and CDR2 SYGVQD (reference sequence). This CDR3 is 15 amino acids long. The CDR3 nucleotides read TGCGCCAGCAGTGAGTCGACAGGGAAGAACACTGAAGCTTTCTTT. This gives the protein CASSESTGKNTEAFF.

The chain joins TRBV7-8 to TRBJ2-7; D is undetermined. Between the trimmed V and J ends, which lost 2 bases and 0 bases, there was a span of 17 bases. CDR1 is SGHVS, CDR2 FQNEAQ, per germline. There are 17 residues in the CDR3. The CDR3 sequence: CASSLNVGSRSSYEQYF. The CDR3 DNA follows: TGTGCCAGCAGCTTAAATGTAGGGTCCCGTAGCTCCTACGAGCAGTACTTC.

This chain connects TRBV4-2 to TRBJ2-5, with 10 bases matching TRBD2. After removal of 1 base from V and 5 bases from J, the junction contained 4 bases not matched to a gene. The CDR3 is made up of 15 amino acids. Looked up from germline, CDR1 is LGHNA and CDR2 is YNFKEQ. The CDR3 loop is CASSQGNSGGETQYF. The CDR3 DNA reads as TGTGCCAGCAGCCAAGGGAATAGCGGGGGGGAGACCCAGTACTTC.

The chain couples TRBV18 to TRBJ1-1; D unclear. Between the trimmed V and J ends, which lost 3 bases and 5 bases, there was a span of 7 bases. CDR1 and CDR2 (germline): KGHSH, LQKENI. This CDR3 contains 12 residues. CDR3 residues: CASSPLETEAFF. DNA of the CDR3: TGTGCCAGCTCACCTCTGGAGACTGAAGCTTTCTTT.

The chain is built from TRBV11-3 and TRBJ1-1; D remains ambiguous. V shed 1 base and J shed 0 bases, with 9 bases lying between them. CDR1 and CDR2 (germline): SGHNT, YENEEA. The CDR3 sequence is 15 residues long. CDR3 residues: CASSLGADLNTEAFF. The CDR3 DNA follows: TGTGCCAGCAGCTTAGGGGCCGACTTGAACACTGAAGCTTTCTTT.

This sequence joins TRBV19 and TRBJ1-1; a possible D gene is TRBD1 (5 bases). Looked up from germline, CDR1 is LNHDA and CDR2 is SQIVND (reference sequence). The V end lost 5 bases, the J end lost 0 bases, and 16 bases lay between the germline ends. The CDR3 totals 16 residues. CDR3 loop: CASSVSGGSVNTEAFF. The CDR3 DNA is TGTGCCAGTAGTGTCAGCGGGGGGTCGGTGAACACTGAAGCTTTCTTT.

The CDR3 loop reads CASSLAGGNNQPQHF. CDR3 in DNA: TGTGCCAGCAGCTTAGCAGGGGGCAACAATCAGCCCCAGCATTTT. The V gene is TRBV7-2, the J gene TRBJ1-5; the match to TRBD1 covers 7 bases. CDR1 is SGHTA, CDR2 FQGNSA, per germline. V lost 0 bases, J lost 3 bases, and 2 bases stayed unmatched. This CDR3 region has 15 residues.

The chain carries TRBV6-1 and TRBJ1-1, with D hard to call. V lost 0 bases and J lost 0, with 11 bases in between. The CDR3 loop spans 16 amino acids. Germline loops: CDR1 MNHNS, CDR2 SASEGT. CDR3 sequence reads: CASSEARHRMNTEAFF. CDR3 DNA sequence: TGTGCCAGCAGTGAAGCGAGGCATCGGATGAACACTGAAGCTTTCTTT.

This clone was detected only a few times. The chain joins TRBV15 to TRBJ1-5; D unclear. The V and J ends lost 9 bases and 0 bases respectively, with 12 bases between them. The CDR3 totals 14 residues. Germline loops: CDR1 LNHNV, CDR2 YYDKDF (reference sequence). The CDR3: CATGPEYSNQPQHF. The CDR3 bases are TGTGCCACAGGGCCCGAATATAGCAATCAGCCCCAGCATTTT.

This clone was recorded only once. The chain is built from TRBV27 and TRBJ2-7, with 12 bases fitting TRBD2. The CDR3 is made up of 18 amino acids. Trimming removed 7 bases from V and 6 bases from J; junction bases left unmatched: 19. Germline assignment: CDR1 MNHEY and CDR2 SMNVEV (reference sequence). CDR3 DNA sequence: TGTGCCAGCAATCAGGCCGGACTAGCGGGGCCACGACCCCCCGAGCAGTACTTC. Its protein product is CASNQAGLAGPRPPEQYF.

The chain combines TRBV18 with TRBJ1-2, with 7 bases matching TRBD1. CDR1 and CDR2 (germline): KGHSH, LQKENI. The CDR3 contains 11 residues. The V segment lost 5 bases and the J segment 8 bases; nucleotides outside the gene matches: 2. CDR3 region: CASSNRGGYTF. The CDR3 coding sequence is TGTGCCAGCTCAAACAGGGGCGGCTACACCTTC.